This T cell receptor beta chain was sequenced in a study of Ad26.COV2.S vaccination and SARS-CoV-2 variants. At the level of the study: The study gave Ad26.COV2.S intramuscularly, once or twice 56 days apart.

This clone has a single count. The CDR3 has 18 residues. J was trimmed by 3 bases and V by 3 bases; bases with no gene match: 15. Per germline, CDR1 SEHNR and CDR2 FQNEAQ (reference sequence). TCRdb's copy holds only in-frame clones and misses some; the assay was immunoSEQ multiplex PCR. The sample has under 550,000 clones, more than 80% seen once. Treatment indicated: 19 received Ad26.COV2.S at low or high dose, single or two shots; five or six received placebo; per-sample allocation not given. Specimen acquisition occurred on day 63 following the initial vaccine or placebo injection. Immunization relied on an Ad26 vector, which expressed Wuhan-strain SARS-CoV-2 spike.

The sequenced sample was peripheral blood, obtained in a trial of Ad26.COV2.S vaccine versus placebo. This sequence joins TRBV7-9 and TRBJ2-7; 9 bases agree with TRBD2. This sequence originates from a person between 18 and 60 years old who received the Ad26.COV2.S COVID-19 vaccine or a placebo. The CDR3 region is CASSLGLAGYPSYYEQYF. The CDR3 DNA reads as TGTGCCAGCAGCTTGGGGCTAGCGGGATACCCCTCCTACTACGAGCAGTACTTC.